This TCR beta chain originates from a study of cytomegalovirus exposure and HLA in healthy donors. The V gene end was trimmed by 5 bases and the J gene end by 6 bases; junction bases not matched to a gene: 6. This CDR3 has 15 amino acids. Germline V lookup: CDR1 SGHTA, CDR2 FQGTGA. The PCR ran on 60 Vbeta and 13 Jbeta primers. This table comes from immunoSEQ multiplex PCR, and its TCRdb copy is limited to in-frame clones, with some not included. The sample lists about 190,000 clones; about 84% were seen once. This clonotype was sampled from a man aged 45-60 years in good health and CMV-seronegative. The chain is built from TRBV7-3 and TRBJ2-1; the match to TRBD2 covers 11 bases. The sequenced sample was PBMCs. CDR3 loop: CASSLTSGVFNEQFF. For the CDR3, the DNA is TGTGCCAGCAGCCTGACTAGCGGGGTGTTCAATGAGCAGTTCTTC. Together with reference TRBV7-3 and TRBJ2-1, the CDR3 gives the full variable domain: GAGVSQTPSNKVTEKGKYVELRCDPISGHTALYWYRQSLGQGPEFLIYFQGTGAADDSGLPNDRFFAVRPEGSVSTLKIQRTERGDSAVYLCASSLTSGVFNEQFFGPGTRLTVL.